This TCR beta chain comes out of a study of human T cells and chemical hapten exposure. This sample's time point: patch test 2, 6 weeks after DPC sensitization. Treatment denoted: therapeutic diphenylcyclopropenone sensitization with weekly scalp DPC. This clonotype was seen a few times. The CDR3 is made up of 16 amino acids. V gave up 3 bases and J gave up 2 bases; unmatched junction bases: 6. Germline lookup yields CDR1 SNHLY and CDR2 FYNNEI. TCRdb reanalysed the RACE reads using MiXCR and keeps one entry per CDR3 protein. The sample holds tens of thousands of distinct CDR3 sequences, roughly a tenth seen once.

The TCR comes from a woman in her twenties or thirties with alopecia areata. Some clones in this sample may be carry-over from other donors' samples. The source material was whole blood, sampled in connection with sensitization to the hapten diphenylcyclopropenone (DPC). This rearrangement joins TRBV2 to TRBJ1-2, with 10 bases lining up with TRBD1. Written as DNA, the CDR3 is TGTGCCAGCAGTGAGAGACAGGGGGCTGGAAACTATGGCTACACCTTC. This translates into CASSERQGAGNYGYTF.